The 31 T cell receptor beta chains listed next were all sequenced from one sample in a study of shared T cell receptors in the human thymus (dated by TCRdb to about 2021). The library came from the immunoSEQ multiplex PCR assay. TCRdb limited this immuneACCESS table to in-frame rearrangements with V and J called. A share of clones is missing; checked studies link under half to unresolved V genes, and the rest is unexplained. The sample table lists about 710,000 clones, roughly 86% of them with a count of one. The ten biggest clones cover roughly 0.0094% of the sample. These records were also assigned to another study, of human thymus T cells.

Input material: thymocytes. The receptors shown here come from a boy younger than two with a congenital heart defect. Donor details come from another sample of the same person, matched by shared clones.

The chain recombines TRBV7-6 with TRBJ1-2; no clear D. The CDR3 has 15 amino acids. CDR1 is SGHVS and CDR2 is FNYEAQ in the germline V gene. V was clipped by 6 bases and J by 6 bases, with 20 bases between them. The CDR3 nucleotides read TGTGCCAGCAGTCCGTCTCCGGAGAGGTCGGATGGCTACACCTTC. This sequence encodes CASSPSPERSDGYTF.

This clone has more than one count but fewer than ten. The chain has TRBV5-6 and TRBJ1-1, with 8 bases fitting TRBD1. Germline assignment: CDR1 SGHDT and CDR2 YYEEEE. The CDR3 loop spans 14 amino acids. Unmatched junction bases numbered 5, after V lost 0 bases and J lost 7 bases. CDR3 protein: CASSLGTGKGEAFF. CDR3 in DNA: TGTGCCAGCAGCTTGGGGACAGGGAAAGGTGAAGCTTTCTTT. The full variable domain, in which reference TRBV5-6 and TRBJ1-1 provide the parts outside the CDR3, is DAGVTQSPTHLIKTRGQQVTLRCSPKSGHDTVSWYQQALGQGPQFIFQYYEEEERQRGNFPDRFSGHQFPNYSSELNVNALLLGDSALYLCASSLGTGKGEAFFGQGTRLTVV.

The chain couples TRBV4-1 to TRBJ2-1; possible D gene TRBD2, 5 bases. Germline CDR1 and CDR2: MGHRA and YSYEKL. The CDR3 is made up of 18 amino acids. The V gene lost 0 bases and the J gene lost 1 base, with 16 bases spanning the gap. The CDR3 sequence is CASSQEGSGPGSYNEQFF. The CDR3 bases are TGCGCCAGCAGCCAAGAGGGGAGCGGCCCCGGATCCTACAATGAGCAGTTCTTC.

The gene calls are TRBV6-5 and TRBJ2-7; D is perhaps TRBD2 (5 bases). Trimming took 6 bases from V and 2 from J, leaving 17 bases between them. The CDR3 length is 15 residues. Germline values: CDR1 MNHEY, CDR2 SVGAGI. As DNA, the CDR3 is TGTGCCAGCAGCCCGCGCGGAGCGGTCCCCTACGAGCAGTACTTC. Encoded protein: CASSPRGAVPYEQYF.

V and J are TRBV2 and TRBJ2-7; 10 nucleotides match TRBD1. Losses at the gene ends were 5 bases for V and 5 bases for J; bases not matched to a gene: 9. CDR3 length: 15 residues. CDR1 SNHLY and CDR2 FYNNEI come from the germline V gene. The CDR3 spells CASSQDRGFGHEQYF. The CDR3 DNA reads as TGTGCCAGCAGTCAGGACAGGGGGTTCGGCCACGAGCAGTACTTC.

The chain couples TRBV14 to TRBJ1-2, with 7 bases matching TRBD1. This CDR3 has 17 residues. With V trimmed by 1 base and J by 2 bases, 10 bases remained unmatched. Germline V gives CDR1 SGHDN, CDR2 FVKESK. CDR3: CASSQVSGTEINYGYTF. CDR3 sequence (DNA): TGTGCCAGCAGCCAAGTCTCCGGGACAGAAATCAACTATGGCTACACCTTC.

The genes are TRBV5-6 and TRBJ1-1, with D possibly TRBD1 on 5 matching bases. From germline, CDR1 is SGHDT and CDR2 YYEEEE. V was trimmed by 4 bases and J by 0 bases, leaving 10 bases between them. The CDR3 loop spans 14 amino acids. The CDR3 protein is CASSERGMNTEAFF. CDR3 bases: TGTGCCAGCAGCGAAAGGGGCATGAACACTGAAGCTTTCTTT.

The chain uses TRBV10-1 and TRBJ2-3, with unresolved D. CDR1 and CDR2 from the germline V gene are WNHNN and SYGVQD (reference sequence). The V end was cut by 2 bases, the J end by 2 bases, with 5 bases between. This CDR3 has 13 residues. The CDR3 region has the DNA TGCGCCAGCAGTGAGGTTTACACAGATACGCAGTATTTT. Amino acid sequence: CASSEVYTDTQYF.

The chain has TRBV14 and TRBJ1-1; D unclear. V was clipped by 2 bases and J by 2 bases, with 3 bases between them. Looked up from germline, CDR1 is SGHDN and CDR2 is FVKESK. There are 12 residues in the CDR3. The CDR3 spells CASSQSNTEAFF. The CDR3 bases are TGTGCCAGCAGCCAATCAAACACTGAAGCTTTCTTT.

In its sample, this clone was seen a few times. The gene calls are TRBV30 and TRBJ2-2; the D is unclear. The CDR3 has 14 amino acids. The ends were cut back, 0 bases at V and 0 bases at J, with 5 bases in the middle. CDR1 and CDR2 from the germline V gene are GTSNPN and SVGIG (reference sequence). DNA of the CDR3: TGTGCCTGGAGTGTATCCACGAACACCGGGGAGCTGTTTTTT. Translated, it gives CAWSVSTNTGELFF.

This chain uses TRBV2 with TRBJ2-3, with 12 bases aligning to TRBD2. V lost 3 bases to trimming and J lost 1 base; unmatched junction nucleotides: 11. This CDR3 comprises 19 residues. Germline CDR1 is SNHLY and CDR2 is FYNNEI. The CDR3 here is CASSDRGLAGGLGTDTQYF. CDR3 nucleotides: TGTGCCAGCAGTGATCGAGGTCTAGCGGGAGGGCTGGGCACAGATACGCAGTATTTT.

This chain links TRBV7-2 with TRBJ1-2, with a tentative D call TRBD1 (5 bases). Trimming stripped 7 bases from V and 3 bases from J, with 12 bases between. The germline gives CDR1 SGHTA, CDR2 FQGNSA. This CDR3 region has 13 residues. The CDR3 sequence: CASTLEGHYGYTF. The CDR3 bases are TGTGCCAGCACCCTGGAGGGGCACTATGGCTACACCTTC.

The rearrangement uses TRBV20-1 and TRBJ2-5; D ambiguous. This CDR3 is 10 amino acids long. V lost 5 bases to trimming and J lost 12 bases, with 13 bases between them. Germline V gives CDR1 DFQATT, CDR2 SNEGSKA (reference sequence). The CDR3 DNA reads TGCAGTGCTGCCCCCTGGCCCGAGTACTTC. This codes for CSAAPWPEYF.

V usage is TRBV30 and J usage is TRBJ1-2, with D perhaps TRBD1 (6 bases). CDR1 GTSNPN and CDR2 SVGIG come from the germline V gene (reference sequence). Trimming took off 2 bases at V and 5 bases at J, with 15 bases between the two ends. This CDR3 contains 14 residues. This CDR3 is CAWSPKGTSYGYTF. DNA of the CDR3: TGTGCCTGGAGTCCGAAAGGGACAAGTTATGGCTACACCTTC. The full variable domain, rest sourced from reference TRBV30 and TRBJ1-2, is SQTIHQWPATLVQPVGSPLSLECTVEGTSNPNLYWYRQAAGRGLQLLFYSVGIGQISSEVPQNLSASRPQDRQFILSSKKLLLSDSGFYLCAWSPKGTSYGYTFGSGTRLTVV.

This chain links TRBV7-9 with TRBJ1-1; D gene uncertain. Trimming pared 5 bases from V and 1 base from J, leaving 17 bases between. Germline loops: CDR1 SEHNR, CDR2 FQNEAQ (reference sequence). The CDR3 has 16 residues. Here the CDR3 reads CASSTQGRAENTEAFF. The CDR3 DNA is TGTGCCAGCAGCACACAAGGGAGGGCGGAGAACACTGAAGCTTTCTTT.

The chain couples TRBV11-2 to TRBJ1-3; D unresolved. With 1 base removed from V and 2 bases from J, the gap between germline ends came to 6 bases. Germline CDR1 SGHAT, CDR2 FQNNGV. CDR3 length: 14 amino acids. Written as DNA, the CDR3 is TGTGCCAGCAGCTTAGTTGGCACTGGAAACACCATATATTTT. This gives the protein CASSLVGTGNTIYF.

The V call is TRBV7-9, the J call TRBJ2-3, with 10 bases lining up with TRBD2. The germline CDR1 and CDR2 sequences are SEHNR and FQNEAQ (reference sequence). The CDR3 length is 17 residues. V lost 8 bases and J lost 4; bases outside the gene matches: 15. As DNA, the CDR3 is TGTGCCAGCGGCCTAATTCCCGGGACTAGCGTGCCAGATACGCAGTATTTT. It is translated as CASGLIPGTSVPDTQYF.

The chain recombines TRBV14 with TRBJ2-5; TRBD2 matches at 10 bases. This CDR3 is built from 16 residues. V trimming: 0 bases; J trimming: 5 bases; junction bases outside the gene matches: 6. CDR1 is SGHDN, CDR2 FVKESK, per germline. CDR3 region: CASSQDPLAGEETQYF. CDR3 nucleotide sequence: TGTGCCAGCAGCCAAGATCCCCTAGCGGGGGAGGAGACCCAGTACTTC.

The V call is TRBV6-5, the J call TRBJ2-3; the D gene is possibly TRBD2 (7 bases). Germline loops: CDR1 MNHEY, CDR2 SVGAGI. This CDR3 spans 15 amino acids. Trimming shortened V by 8 bases and J by 3 bases, and 18 bases separated the two germline ends. The CDR3 DNA reads as TGTGCCAGCGTAGGAGGGGGGGCGCGAACAGATACGCAGTATTTT. Protein product: CASVGGGARTDTQYF.

This chain uses TRBV2 with TRBJ1-5; 7 bases line up with TRBD1. CDR1 is SNHLY, CDR2 FYNNEI, per germline. V lost 2 bases, J lost 6 bases, and 13 bases stayed unmatched. This CDR3 is 17 amino acids long. The CDR3 coding sequence is TGTGCCAGCAGTGAAATTTTCCGGGACAGAAAGTGTCAGCCCCAGCATTTT. It is translated as CASSEIFRDRKCQPQHF.

This sequence joins TRBV11-2 and TRBJ2-5; 10 nucleotides agree with TRBD2. The CDR3 loop spans 16 amino acids. Germline CDR1 SGHAT, CDR2 FQNNGV. V shed 4 bases and J 3 bases; nucleotides not matched to a gene: 8. CDR3 region: CASSSLSGGDKETQYF. CDR3 nucleotide sequence: TGTGCCAGCAGCTCGCTCAGCGGGGGGGATAAAGAGACCCAGTACTTC.

V is TRBV7-9 and J is TRBJ2-7, with 12 positions matching TRBD1. The CDR3 length is 18 residues. CDR1 and CDR2 (germline): SEHNR, FQNEAQ (reference sequence). Trimming removed 5 bases from V and 4 bases from J; junction bases left unmatched: 15. CDR3 in DNA: TGTGCCAGCAGCAAGCTCGGGGACAGGGGGCACTTAAGGTACGAGCAGTACTTC. Its protein product is CASSKLGDRGHLRYEQYF.

This clone occurred once. The chain combines TRBV6-5 with TRBJ2-5; D uncertain. CDR3 length: 14 residues. V lost 6 bases, J lost 1 base, and 12 bases lay in between. Germline CDR1 MNHEY, CDR2 SVGAGI. CDR3 sequence (DNA): TGTGCCAGCAGGCGGCGAGGCAGCCAAGAGACCCAGTACTTC. Protein product: CASRRRGSQETQYF.

The V gene is TRBV6-1, the J gene TRBJ1-4; D is uncertain. CDR1 is MNHNS, CDR2 SASEGT, per germline. The CDR3 is 13 residues long. V dropped 9 bases and J dropped 7 bases, with 15 bases sitting between them. The CDR3 reads CASQVQWVEKLFF. CDR3 coding DNA: TGTGCCAGTCAGGTACAGTGGGTTGAAAAACTGTTTTTT.

V is TRBV7-9 and J is TRBJ1-2; perhaps TRBD1 as D (5 bases). The germline V and J ends were trimmed by 1 base and 5 bases, with 14 bases remaining between them. The length of the CDR3 is 15 residues. CDR1 is SEHNR and CDR2 is FQNEAQ in the germline V gene (reference sequence). The CDR3 loop reads CASSLVRGTVYGYTF. The CDR3 nucleotides read TGTGCCAGCAGCTTAGTACGGGGGACGGTTTATGGCTACACCTTC. Complete variable domain (other parts from reference TRBV7-9 and TRBJ1-2): DTGVSQNPRHKITKRGQNVTFRCDPISEHNRLYWYRQTLGQGPEFLTYFQNEAQLEKSRLLSDRFSAERPKGSFSTLEIQRTEQGDSAMYLCASSLVRGTVYGYTFGSGTRLTVV.

The chain links TRBV4-1 to TRBJ1-5; the match to TRBD1 covers 7 bases. This CDR3 contains 18 residues. Germline V gene data show CDR1 as MGHRA and CDR2 as YSYEKL. J lost 0 bases, V lost 1 base, and 9 bases had no gene match. CDR3: CASSQVHRGHYSNQPQHF. In nucleotides, the CDR3 is TGCGCCAGCAGCCAAGTGCACAGGGGTCATTATAGCAATCAGCCCCAGCATTTT.

The chain uses TRBV7-8 and TRBJ2-1, with D unresolved. Between the trimmed V and J ends, which lost 1 base and 9 bases, there was a span of 7 bases. The CDR3 is 12 amino acids. Germline loops: CDR1 SGHVS, CDR2 FQNEAQ. In DNA, the CDR3 is TGTGCCAGCAGCTTAGTGGCTGGTGAGCAGTTCTTC. Encoded protein: CASSLVAGEQFF.

This rearrangement joins TRBV10-2 to TRBJ1-5; D is ambiguous. CDR1 and CDR2 (germline): WSHSY, SAAADI. This CDR3 has 13 residues. Trimming removed 5 bases at V and 1 base at J, with 6 bases between. CDR3: CASSSQSNQPQHF. The CDR3 nucleotides read TGCGCCAGCAGTAGTCAGAGCAATCAGCCCCAGCATTTT.

The V and J genes are TRBV10-3 and TRBJ1-2, with D possibly TRBD1 on 5 matching bases. Trimming took 0 bases from V and 6 from J, leaving 11 bases between them. Germline assignment: CDR1 ENHRY and CDR2 SYGVKD. This CDR3 spans 14 amino acids. The CDR3 nucleotides are TGTGCCATCAGTGAGTCCCGGGAGGGACATGGCTACACCTTC. Amino acid sequence: CAISESREGHGYTF.

V usage is TRBV12-5 and J usage is TRBJ2-7; possible D gene TRBD1, 8 bases. Trimming took 6 bases from V and 0 from J, leaving 12 bases between them. Germline values: CDR1 LGHNT, CDR2 FRNRAP. The CDR3 is 14 amino acids. The CDR3 reads CASGHRGGSYEQYF. The CDR3 DNA is TGTGCTAGTGGGCACAGGGGGGGCTCCTACGAGCAGTACTTC.

The rearrangement joins TRBV5-6 to TRBJ1-1, with a tentative D call TRBD1 (6 bases). Trimming took 1 base from V and 7 from J, leaving 14 bases between them. The CDR3 consists of 14 residues. Germline V gene sequence: CDR1 SGHDT, CDR2 YYEEEE. The CDR3 DNA is TGTGCCAGCAGCTTGCAACAGGGCGGTGGTGAAGCTTTCTTT. It specifies CASSLQQGGGEAFF.